This T cell receptor beta chain was obtained from a study of blood T cell repertoires in COVID-19. Overall study context: Specimens from acute and convalescent COVID-19 originated in the United States, Italy and Spain. From T cells, B-cell-depleted T cells, or PBMCs came the material, which was cDNA or gDNA.

Patients from Seattle were sampled longitudinally, starting during active infection. This table comes from immunoSEQ multiplex PCR, and its TCRdb copy is limited to in-frame clones, with some not included. The table includes approximately 340,000 clones, about 91% detected once. CDR1 and CDR2 (germline): SGHRS, YFSETQ. V shed 5 bases and J 5 bases; nucleotides not matched to a gene: 5. The CDR3 contains 13 residues. The origin of this receptor is a man under 40 with COVID-19, enrolled during active disease. The V and J genes are TRBV5-1 and TRBJ2-5, with 8 bases matching TRBD2. Sample: peripheral blood. CDR3 nucleotide sequence: TGCGCCAGCAGTCAGCGGGAGATGGAGACCCAGTACTTC. Its translation: CASSQREMETQYF.